A single sample gave rise to the 20 T cell receptor beta chains below, sequenced in a study of regulatory T cells in long-lasting Graves disease. Arm-PCR with iRepertoire HTBI primers amplified the CDR3 regions for these TCR beta libraries. TCRdb ran MiXCR on the multiplex PCR reads and lists one entry per CDR3 protein. Of 550,000 to 600,000 distinct CDR3 sequences in the sample, roughly 16% were seen once. Time point of the sample: newly diagnosed GD, antithyroid drugs for less than 3 months. PBMC RNA was the source of the TCR library. This sample also appeared in a second study, on T cells in Graves' hyperthyroidism and ophthalmopathy.

The sequences come from peripheral blood mononuclear cells (PBMCs), collected at new diagnosis, from a patient treated with antithyroid drugs. The receptors shown here come from a man in his late teens or twenties with Graves disease.

This clonotype appeared many times. The J gene is TRBJ1-2, the V gene TRBV4-1; D unresolved. The CDR3 is 14 amino acids. V lost 4 bases, J lost 4 bases, and 13 bases lay in between. The germline gives CDR1 MGHRA, CDR2 YSYEKL. As DNA, the CDR3 is TGCGCCAGCAGCCCACGGGGAGGGATCTATGGCTACACCTTC. Amino acid sequence: CASSPRGGIYGYTF.

This clonotype showed up just a few times. The genes are TRBV6-1 and TRBJ2-6; the D gene is possibly TRBD1 (6 bases). The CDR3 is made up of 13 amino acids. Per germline, CDR1 MNHNS and CDR2 SASEGT. With 7 bases removed from V and 2 bases from J, the gap between germline ends came to 6 bases. The CDR3: CASNRAGANVLTF. The CDR3 nucleotides read TGTGCCAGCAACAGGGCTGGGGCCAACGTCCTGACTTTC.

The chain couples TRBV9 to TRBJ2-1; either TRBD1 or TRBD2 may fit D (5 bases each). This CDR3 is 14 amino acids long. Germline lookup yields CDR1 SGDLS and CDR2 YYNGEE. Trimming stripped 3 bases from V and 8 bases from J, with 15 bases between. This CDR3 reads CASSALGGVDEQFF. DNA for the CDR3: TGTGCCAGCAGCGCCCTTGGGGGAGTCGATGAGCAGTTCTTC. Using reference TRBV9 and TRBJ2-1 for the parts outside the CDR3, the full variable domain is DSGVTQTPKHLITATGQRVTLRCSPRSGDLSVYWYQQSLDQGLQFLIQYYNGEERAKGNILERFSAQQFPDLHSELNLSSLELGDSALYFCASSALGGVDEQFFGPGTRLTVL.

In its sample, this clonotype was seen many times. The chain recombines TRBV2 with TRBJ1-2, with 8 bases matching TRBD1. J lost 3 bases, V lost 7 bases, and 7 bases had no gene match. Per germline, CDR1 SNHLY and CDR2 FYNNEI. This CDR3 has 14 residues. The CDR3, as DNA: TGTGCCAGCATTAATCCAGGGGGCTACTATGGCTACACCTTC. Amino acid sequence: CASINPGGYYGYTF. Variable domain in full (rest from reference TRBV2 and TRBJ1-2): EPEVTQTPSHQVTQMGQEVILRCVPISNHLYFYWYRQILGQKVEFLVSFYNNEISEKSEIFDDQFSVERPDGSNFTLKIRSTKLEDSAMYFCASINPGGYYGYTFGSGTRLTVV.

Many counts were recorded for this clonotype. The V and J genes are TRBV20-1 and TRBJ2-7; possibly TRBD1 or TRBD2 for D (5 bases each). This CDR3 has 16 residues. Germline CDR1 is DFQATT and CDR2 is SNEGSKA (reference sequence). V lost 0 bases, J lost 2 bases, and 17 bases lay in between. The CDR3 loop reads CSARDVTGRETYEQYF. In nucleotides, the CDR3 is TGCAGTGCTAGAGATGTTACGGGACGAGAGACCTACGAGCAGTACTTC.

This clonotype was observed at least ten times. This chain links TRBV11-3 with TRBJ2-1; 8 positions agree with TRBD1. The CDR3 is 14 amino acids. Germline CDR1 and CDR2: SGHNT and YENEEA. Trimming at V came to 6 bases and at J to 7 bases, leaving 8 bases not matched to a gene. Written as DNA, the CDR3 is TGTGCCAGCAGTCGGGCAGGGGGCTCAAATGAGCAGTTCTTC. Its protein product is CASSRAGGSNEQFF. The full variable domain, rest sourced from reference TRBV11-3 and TRBJ2-1, is EAGVVQSPRYKIIEKKQPVAFWCNPISGHNTLYWYLQNLGQGPELLIRYENEEAVDDSQLPKDRFSAERLKGVDSTLKIQPAELGDSAVYLCASSRAGGSNEQFFGPGTRLTVL.

This clonotype was found many times. The V gene is TRBV5-1, the J gene TRBJ2-7; tentatively, D is TRBD1 or TRBD2 (6 bases each). Germline V lookup: CDR1 SGHRS, CDR2 YFSETQ. V lost 4 bases, J lost 1 base, and 15 bases lay in between. The CDR3 consists of 15 residues. The CDR3 sequence: CASSPGGGPSYEQYF. The CDR3 coding sequence is TGCGCCAGCAGCCCCGGGGGCGGACCGTCCTACGAGCAGTACTTC.

The table lists this clonotype with many counts. The chain links TRBV27 to TRBJ2-1; D remains unclear. The germline gives CDR1 MNHEY, CDR2 SMNVEV (reference sequence). V was shortened by 6 bases and J by 2 bases, with 5 bases between the two germline ends. This CDR3 contains 12 residues. The CDR3 is CASRSPYNEQFF. The CDR3 DNA is TGTGCCAGCAGATCCCCCTACAATGAGCAGTTCTTC.

This clonotype showed up many times. The chain carries TRBV20-1 and TRBJ2-1; 7 bases line up with TRBD1. Germline assignment: CDR1 DFQATT and CDR2 SNEGSKA (reference sequence). V shed 3 bases, J shed 5 bases, and the junction held 10 bases outside the gene matches. The CDR3 length is 15 residues. CDR3 sequence: CSASPRGLEDNEQFF. CDR3 DNA sequence: TGCAGTGCTAGCCCAAGGGGGCTAGAGGACAATGAGCAGTTCTTC.

This clonotype has more than one count but fewer than ten. The rearrangement links TRBV4-1 to TRBJ1-1; D not resolved. Per the germline V gene, CDR1 is MGHRA and CDR2 is YSYEKL. Deletions cut 4 bases from V and 4 bases from J, with 22 bases between. The CDR3 is made up of 17 amino acids. CDR3 region: CASSPVPTSEAVTEAFF. Here the CDR3 DNA reads TGCGCCAGCAGCCCGGTACCGACAAGTGAGGCGGTCACTGAAGCTTTCTTT.

The gene calls are TRBV9 and TRBJ2-7; TRBD1 aligns across 11 bases. With V trimmed by 2 bases and J by 3 bases, 4 bases remained unmatched. The germline V gene encodes CDR1 SGDLS and CDR2 YYNGEE. The CDR3 is 15 residues long. This CDR3 reads CASSVGTGGGYEQYF. For the CDR3, the DNA is TGTGCCAGCAGCGTTGGGACAGGGGGAGGCTACGAGCAGTACTTC.

This clonotype was seen repeatedly, ten times or more. The rearrangement uses TRBV5-6 and TRBJ2-5; D remains unclear. This CDR3 comprises 14 residues. Trimming stripped 4 bases from V and 3 bases from J, with 13 bases between. The V gene's germline CDR1 is SGHDT and CDR2 YYEEEE. Written as DNA, the CDR3 is TGTGCCAGCAGCCGATACGTCTCGGAAGAGACCCAGTACTTC. Residues: CASSRYVSEETQYF.

This clonotype occurred a few times. The chain joins TRBV30 to TRBJ1-2; the D gene is possibly TRBD1 (5 bases). The CDR3 totals 16 residues. V gave up 2 bases and J gave up 2 bases, with 18 bases separating them. CDR1 GTSNPN and CDR2 SVGIG come from the germline V gene (reference sequence). The CDR3 DNA sequence: TGTGCCTGGAGTCCCCCGGAGGGGCGTAGAAACTATGGCTACACCTTC. It is translated as CAWSPPEGRRNYGYTF. Using reference TRBV30 and TRBJ1-2 for the parts outside the CDR3, the full variable domain is SQTIHQWPATLVQPVGSPLSLECTVEGTSNPNLYWYRQAAGRGLQLLFYSVGIGQISSEVPQNLSASRPQDRQFILSSKKLLLSDSGFYLCAWSPPEGRRNYGYTFGSGTRLTVV.

This clonotype was seen many times. This chain uses TRBV12-3 or TRBV12-4 with TRBJ2-7; 8 nucleotides agree with TRBD1. The junction had 6 bases not matched to a gene; V was cut back by 5 bases and J by 0 bases. This CDR3 has 15 amino acids. This chain's CDR3 is CASSGTGGFSYEQYF. The CDR3 nucleotides are TGTGCCAGCAGTGGAACAGGGGGTTTCTCCTACGAGCAGTACTTC.

This clonotype was counted at least ten times. The chain has TRBV5-1 and TRBJ2-1, with TRBD2 matching 10 bases. The V gene end was trimmed by 2 bases and the J gene end by 2 bases; junction bases not matched to a gene: 4. From germline, CDR1 is SGHRS and CDR2 YFSETQ. This CDR3 is built from 16 residues. Here the CDR3 DNA reads TGCGCCAGCAGCTTCCCCCTAGCGGGGGCCTACAATGAGCAGTTCTTC. Translating gives CASSFPLAGAYNEQFF.

This clonotype was observed many times. The chain links TRBV5-1 to TRBJ2-1; 10 bases agree with TRBD2. The trim removed 4 bases at V and 8 bases at J, leaving 9 bases unmatched. The CDR3 totals 15 residues. CDR1 is SGHRS and CDR2 is YFSETQ in the germline V gene. CDR3 loop: CASSTSGRAFDEQFF. DNA of the CDR3: TGCGCCAGCAGCACGAGCGGGAGGGCGTTCGATGAGCAGTTCTTC.

For this clonotype: An end of the junction differs from the germline gene, which may be a read error. The V and J genes are TRBV11-2 and TRBJ1-1; 10 bases match TRBD1. The CDR3 covers 15 residues. Germline V CDR1 and CDR2: SGHAT, FQNNGV. The CDR3 DNA reads as TGTGCCAGCAGCCCTCGACAGGGGGCGCGCACTAAAGCTTTCTTT. It specifies CASSPRQGARTKAFF.

The chain has TRBV5-1 and TRBJ1-1; 8 bases fit TRBD1. Germline CDR1 and CDR2: SGHRS and YFSETQ. The ends lost 3 bases at V and 0 bases at J; junction bases unmatched: 4. The CDR3 contains 15 residues. The CDR3 reads CASSSRGLVNTEAFF. CDR3 coding DNA: TGCGCCAGCAGCTCCAGGGGGCTGGTGAACACTGAAGCTTTCTTT.

A few counts support this clonotype. The germline gene is not matched at one end of the junction; a read error may be the cause. The chain joins TRBV3-1 to TRBJ2-1; 10 nucleotides match TRBD2. CDR3 length: 13 amino acids. Germline V CDR1 and CDR2: LGHDT, YNNKEL (reference sequence). The CDR3 DNA sequence: TGTGCCAGCAGCCAAGATCCACTAGCGGGAACGGTCTTC. Protein product: CASSQDPLAGTVF.

V is TRBV5-1 and J is TRBJ2-3, with 8 bases identical to TRBD1. V was clipped by 4 bases and J by 4 bases; unmatched bases: 5. The germline gives CDR1 SGHRS, CDR2 YFSETQ. CDR3 length: 14 amino acids. The CDR3 protein is CASSRQQGADTQYF. For the CDR3, the DNA is TGCGCCAGCAGCCGCCAACAGGGGGCAGATACGCAGTATTTT.